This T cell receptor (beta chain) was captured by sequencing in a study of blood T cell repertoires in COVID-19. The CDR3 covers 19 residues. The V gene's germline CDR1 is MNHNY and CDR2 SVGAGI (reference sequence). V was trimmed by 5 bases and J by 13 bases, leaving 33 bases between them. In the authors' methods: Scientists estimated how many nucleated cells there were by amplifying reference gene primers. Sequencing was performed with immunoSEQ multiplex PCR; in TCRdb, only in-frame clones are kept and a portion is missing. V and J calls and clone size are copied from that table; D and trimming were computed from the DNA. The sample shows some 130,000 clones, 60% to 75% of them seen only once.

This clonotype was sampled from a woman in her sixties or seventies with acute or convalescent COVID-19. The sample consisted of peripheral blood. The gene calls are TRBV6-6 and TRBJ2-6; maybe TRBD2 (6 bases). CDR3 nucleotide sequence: TGTGCCAGCAGTCTCCGGATAGGACTCGGTCTCTCGGAGGGCAAAGTCCTGACTTTC. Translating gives CASSLRIGLGLSEGKVLTF.